The source of this T cell receptor beta chain is a study of shared clonotypes between healthy human individuals. Study overall: Two female and three male donors aged 18 to 49 were enrolled. Study-wide points: Relative to memory subsets, naive subsets generally showed larger estimated richness.

Original analysis: From ImmunoSEQ came sequences covering only the junction and carrying no quality scores, so filtering differed. Method: immunoSEQ multiplex PCR; TCRdb's copy keeps in-frame clones and lacks some. The V and J calls and clone size come from that table; D and trimming were worked out from the DNA. The sample carries about 1.5 million clones, more than 95% recorded once. As regards this clone: The antigen is undetermined.

The CDR3 has 16 residues. V lost 2 bases to trimming and J lost 0 bases; unmatched junction nucleotides: 4. Germline assignment: CDR1 ENHRY and CDR2 SYGVKD. CD45RA+ naive and CD45RA-negative memory subsets were separated from CD4+ cells. The sample was naive CD4+ T cells sorted from blood. Noted subset: CD45RA+ positively selected. The gene calls are TRBV10-3 and TRBJ2-4; 7 bases align to TRBD1. This TCR derives from a man in his thirties or forties in good health. The CDR3, as DNA: TGTGCCATCAGTGAGGAGGGGGCTCGAGCCAAAAACATTCAGTACTTC. As protein: CAISEEGARAKNIQYF.